Listed below are T cell receptor beta chains from one sample, sequenced in a study of T cells in Graves' hyperthyroidism and ophthalmopathy. TCRdb called the multiplex PCR reads again in MiXCR, with one record for every CDR3 protein. The table lists hundreds of thousands of distinct CDR3 sequences, 45% of them singletons. Sequencing was done on a sample of peripheral blood or thyroid tissue (not recorded which). The receptors derive from an adult man with Graves' disease, either hyperthyroidism or ophthalmopathy (not recorded which). Each CDR3 is given with its conserved first and last residue. Each record gives: CDR3 protein, CDR3 DNA, V gene, D gene, clone size, J gene. The D gene is left open where the match is weak. Only some rows state a clone size, as once, few, many or a class for expanded clones.

cdr3_aa: CAISESGGTRYGYTF
cdr3_nt: TGTGCCATCAGTGAGTCCGGGGGAACCCGATATGGCTACACCTTC
v_call: TRBV10-3
d_call: NA
clone_size: many
j_call: TRBJ1-2

cdr3_aa: CASSPKGLQGETQYF
cdr3_nt: TGTGCCAGTAGTCCAAAGGGTCTACAGGGAGAGACCCAGTACTTC
v_call: TRBV19
d_call: NA
clone_size: NA
j_call: TRBJ2-5

cdr3_aa: CASSLGGWTAGQETQYF
cdr3_nt: TGTGCCAGCAGCTTAGGGGGTTGGACGGCCGGACAAGAGACCCAGTACTTC
v_call: TRBV7-3
d_call: NA
clone_size: NA
j_call: TRBJ2-5

cdr3_aa: CATSDPRVAEAF
cdr3_nt: TGTGCCACCAGTGATCCCAGGGTGGCTGAAGCTTTC
v_call: TRBV24-1
d_call: NA
clone_size: NA
j_call: TRBJ1-2

cdr3_aa: CSARDRKSSYEQYF
cdr3_nt: TGCAGTGCTAGAGATCGGAAGAGCTCCTACGAGCAGTACTTC
v_call: TRBV20-1
d_call: NA
clone_size: NA
j_call: TRBJ2-7

cdr3_aa: CASSLKDRGNRPQHF
cdr3_nt: TGTGCCAGCAGCCTCAAGGATAGGGGCAATCGGCCCCAGCATTTT
v_call: TRBV7-2
d_call: NA
clone_size: NA
j_call: TRBJ1-5

cdr3_aa: CASSLQLAGGFLF
cdr3_nt: TGCGCCAGCAGCCTTCAACTAGCGGGCGGCTTCCTCTTC
v_call: TRBV5-1
d_call: TRBD2
clone_size: NA
j_call: TRBJ2-7

cdr3_aa: CASSQEIGQGNQPQHF
cdr3_nt: TGCGCCAGCAGCCAAGAAATTGGGCAGGGCAATCAGCCCCAGCATTTT
v_call: TRBV4-1
d_call: NA
clone_size: few
j_call: TRBJ1-5

cdr3_aa: CAISEGTASSYNSPLHF
cdr3_nt: TGTGCCATCAGTGAGGGGACAGCCAGCTCCTATAATTCACCCCTCCACTTT
v_call: TRBV10-3
d_call: TRBD1
clone_size: NA
j_call: TRBJ1-6

cdr3_aa: CAFQPNYGYTF
cdr3_nt: TGTGCCTTTCAGCCTAACTATGGCTACACCTTC
v_call: TRBV25-1
d_call: NA
clone_size: NA
j_call: TRBJ1-2

cdr3_aa: CASSSGDTRRGYTF
cdr3_nt: TGTGCCAGCAGCTCGGGGGACACTCGTCGCGGCTACACCTTC
v_call: TRBV7-9
d_call: NA
clone_size: few
j_call: TRBJ1-2

cdr3_aa: CASSGGVAGALSYEQYF
cdr3_nt: TGTGCCAGCAGTGGTGGTGTAGCGGGGGCCCTCTCCTACGAGCAGTACTTC
v_call: TRBV2
d_call: TRBD2
clone_size: few
j_call: TRBJ2-7

cdr3_aa: CASSLGTGVGNQPQHF
cdr3_nt: TGTGCCAGCAGCCTCGGGACAGGGGTCGGCAATCAGCCCCAGCATTTT
v_call: TRBV11-2
d_call: TRBD1
clone_size: NA
j_call: TRBJ1-5

cdr3_aa: CASSNYRDGLYGYTF
cdr3_nt: TGTGCCAGCAGTAATTACAGGGACGGACTCTATGGCTACACCTTC
v_call: TRBV12-3/TRBV12-4
d_call: NA
clone_size: once
j_call: TRBJ1-2

cdr3_aa: CSGWGVEETQYF
cdr3_nt: TGCAGCGGGTGGGGGGTGGAGGAGACCCAGTACTTC
v_call: TRBV29-1
d_call: NA
clone_size: NA
j_call: TRBJ2-5

cdr3_aa: CASSQDEGLHGYTF
cdr3_nt: TGTGCCAGCAGCCAAGATGAGGGGTTACATGGCTACACCTTC
v_call: TRBV12-5
d_call: NA
clone_size: NA
j_call: TRBJ1-2

cdr3_aa: CSATDRPQGGYTF
cdr3_nt: TGCAGTGCTACGGACAGGCCCCAGGGAGGCTACACCTTC
v_call: TRBV20-1
d_call: TRBD1
clone_size: few
j_call: TRBJ1-2